Presented here are 23 T cell receptor beta chains from one specimen sequenced in a study of cytomegalovirus exposure and HLA in healthy donors. 60 Vbeta and 13 Jbeta primers were used in PCR. Here immunoSEQ multiplex PCR was the method, and the copy in TCRdb shows in-frame clones only, minus some. The sample contains 55,000 to 80,000 clones, about 70% of which appear only once. The source material was PBMCs. These receptors were taken from a young woman in good health and CMV-seropositive.

This chain connects TRBV6-5 to TRBJ2-7, with D possibly TRBD2 on 6 matching bases. The CDR3 is made up of 14 amino acids. Trimming left V 8 bases short and J 6 bases short, with 20 bases between. Germline V CDR1 and CDR2: MNHEY, SVGAGI. As DNA, the CDR3 is TGTGCCAGCGGGCGGAGGGTAGAGGTTGGCGAGCAGTACTTC. Translated, it gives CASGRRVEVGEQYF.

This clone has just a few counts. A far larger clone is one nucleotide away, so this likely arose from a read error. The rearrangement links TRBV5-6 to TRBJ1-1, with a possible D match to TRBD1 (5 bases). CDR3 length: 12 residues. CDR1 is SGHDT and CDR2 is YYEEEE in the germline V gene. The V and J ends lost 1 base and 8 bases respectively, with 9 bases between them. This chain's CDR3 is CASSLQGGEAFF. The CDR3 nucleotides are TGTGCCAGCAGCTTGCAGGGAGGAGAAGCTTTCTTT.

This sequence joins TRBV6-4 and TRBJ2-7, with a tentative D call TRBD2 (5 bases). CDR3 length: 13 residues. Deletions cut 2 bases from V and 3 bases from J, with 8 bases between. Germline CDR1 reads MRHNA; CDR2 reads SNTAGT. The CDR3 loop is CASSDEAGYEQYF. The CDR3 nucleotides read TGTGCCAGCAGTGACGAGGCGGGCTACGAGCAGTACTTC.

CDR3 in amino acids: CASNPQRATDTQYF. The CDR3 coding sequence is TGTGCCAGCAACCCCCAGCGGGCCACAGATACGCAGTATTTT. This chain uses TRBV6-6 with TRBJ2-3; D is possibly TRBD2 (6 bases). CDR3 length equals 14 residues. Between the trimmed V and J ends, which lost 7 bases and 2 bases, there was a span of 13 bases. Germline CDR1 reads MNHNY; CDR2 reads SVGAGI (reference sequence).

This clone was detected a few times. The gene calls are TRBV10-3 and TRBJ1-1; D might be TRBD1 (5 bases). Germline assignment: CDR1 ENHRY and CDR2 SYGVKD. The CDR3 runs 13 residues. V lost 9 bases, J lost 1 base, and 12 bases lay in between. The CDR3 spells CAITEGQNTEAFF. In DNA, the CDR3 is TGTGCCATTACCGAAGGACAGAACACTGAAGCTTTCTTT.

This clone was detected a few times. V and J are TRBV29-1 and TRBJ2-3; 8 nucleotides agree with TRBD2. There are 14 residues in the CDR3. Germline V lookup: CDR1 SQVTM, CDR2 ANQGSEA. Trimming at V came to 7 bases and at J to 3 bases, leaving 9 bases not matched to a gene. The CDR3 DNA reads as TGCAGCGCCCGGCGGGGGGTGGGGACAGATACGCAGTATTTT. Its translation is CSARRGVGTDTQYF.

This clone was seen a few times. The chain combines TRBV7-9 with TRBJ2-3, with D perhaps matching TRBD2 (7 bases). Germline CDR1 reads SEHNR; CDR2 reads FQNEAQ (reference sequence). CDR3 size: 16 residues. V gave up 4 bases and J gave up 2 bases, with 16 bases separating them. The CDR3 here is CASSSPGAGATDTQYF. The CDR3 nucleotides are TGTGCCAGCAGCTCCCCTGGGGCGGGGGCCACAGATACGCAGTATTTT.

This chain links TRBV29-1 with TRBJ1-5; 9 nucleotides line up with TRBD1. CDR3 length: 13 residues. Per germline, CDR1 SQVTM and CDR2 ANQGSEA. V was pared by 6 bases and J by 3 bases, with 3 bases of the junction left unmatched. CDR3 bases: TGCAGCGTAGGGACAGGGCACAATCAGCCCCAGCATTTT. Translating gives CSVGTGHNQPQHF.

This chain connects TRBV20-1 to TRBJ1-2; D call uncertain. The CDR3 runs 11 residues. V was clipped by 8 bases and J by 5 bases, with 12 bases between them. The V gene's germline CDR1 is DFQATT and CDR2 SNEGSKA (reference sequence). CDR3 sequence: CSIQRTYGYTF. CDR3 nucleotides: TGCAGTATTCAGCGGACTTATGGCTACACCTTC.

The rearrangement joins TRBV28 to TRBJ2-3, with a weak D call TRBD2 (6 bases). The length of the CDR3 is 16 residues. Germline values: CDR1 MDHEN, CDR2 SYDVKM. The V and J ends lost 0 bases and 0 bases respectively, with 10 bases between them. This chain's CDR3 is CASSLWASASTDTQYF. The CDR3 region has the DNA TGTGCCAGCAGTTTATGGGCTAGCGCTAGCACAGATACGCAGTATTTT.

The chain combines TRBV25-1 with TRBJ2-2, with a possible D match to TRBD1 (6 bases). Germline V gene data show CDR1 as MGHDK and CDR2 as SYGVNS. Between the trimmed V and J ends, which lost 5 bases and 7 bases, there was a span of 14 bases. This CDR3 region has 14 residues. The CDR3 DNA reads TGTGCCAGCAGTTCTCAGGGGTCAGGCGGGGAGCTGTTTTTT. Translated: CASSSQGSGGELFF.

This clone was counted a single time. CDR3 loop: CSVERGTFFFF. CDR3 bases: TGCAGCGTTGAACGCGGGACCTTCTTTTTCTTC. The chain uses TRBV29-1 and TRBJ2-1, with a possible D match to TRBD2 (6 bases). The CDR3 loop spans 11 amino acids. V was clipped by 2 bases and J by 16 bases, with 15 bases between them. Germline V gene lookup returns CDR1 SQVTM and CDR2 ANQGSEA.

The gene calls are TRBV5-1 and TRBJ2-7; D perhaps matches TRBD2 (5 bases). CDR1 is SGHRS, CDR2 YFSETQ, per germline. Trimming took 4 bases from V and 0 from J, leaving 14 bases between them. There are 15 residues in the CDR3. As DNA, the CDR3 is TGCGCCAGCAGCCCCGGGGAATTCCCCTCCTACGAGCAGTACTTC. It is translated as CASSPGEFPSYEQYF.

The chain carries TRBV2 and TRBJ2-1; 11 positions match TRBD2. The CDR3 loop spans 16 amino acids. Trimming took 0 bases from V and 9 from J; bases not matched to a gene: 7. The germline V gene has CDR1 SNHLY and CDR2 FYNNEI. The CDR3 spells CASSEAVLAGVVEQFF. CDR3 DNA sequence: TGTGCCAGCAGTGAAGCAGTACTAGCGGGAGTGGTTGAGCAGTTCTTC. Full variable domain (missing parts from reference TRBV2 and TRBJ2-1): EPEVTQTPSHQVTQMGQEVILRCVPISNHLYFYWYRQILGQKVEFLVSFYNNEISEKSEIFDDQFSVERPDGSNFTLKIRSTKLEDSAMYFCASSEAVLAGVVEQFFGPGTRLTVL.

The chain links TRBV6-1 to TRBJ2-6; D perhaps matches TRBD1 (5 bases). The length of the CDR3 is 15 residues. From germline, CDR1 is MNHNS and CDR2 SASEGT. The germline V and J ends were trimmed by 8 bases and 0 bases, with 11 bases remaining between them. Written as DNA, the CDR3 is TGTGCCAGCGCTTATAGGGGCTCTGGGGCCAACGTCCTGACTTTC. It yields the protein CASAYRGSGANVLTF.

The rearrangement uses TRBV9 and TRBJ2-3; D is uncertain. This CDR3 contains 12 residues. V was pared by 0 bases and J by 5 bases, with 4 bases between. Germline values: CDR1 SGDLS, CDR2 YYNGEE. CDR3 loop: CASSVVEDTQYF. The CDR3 DNA reads TGTGCCAGCAGCGTAGTAGAAGATACGCAGTATTTT.

Only a few counts were recorded for this clone. J is TRBJ1-1 and V is TRBV30; D remains unclear. The CDR3 extends over 11 amino acids. V lost 2 bases and J lost 5, with 6 bases in between. CDR1 and CDR2 from the germline V gene are GTSNPN and SVGIG (reference sequence). DNA for the CDR3: TGTGCCTGGAGTCGTATAACTGAAGCTTTCTTT. The encoded protein is CAWSRITEAFF.

The CDR3 DNA reads as TGTGCCAGCAGCCGAGGCGGGGGAGGGGAGACCCAGTACTTC. Protein product: CASSRGGGGETQYF. The genes are TRBV5-6 and TRBJ2-5; 7 positions match TRBD2. The germline V gene encodes CDR1 SGHDT and CDR2 YYEEEE. This CDR3 comprises 14 residues. V lost 4 bases, J lost 5 bases, and 8 bases stayed unmatched.

This clone appeared a single time. This chain connects TRBV30 to TRBJ2-1; D uncertain. The CDR3 sequence is 12 residues long. Per the germline V gene, CDR1 is GTSNPN and CDR2 is SVGIG (reference sequence). Between the trimmed V and J ends, which lost 5 bases and 0 bases, there was a span of 5 bases. The CDR3 is CAWGSSYNEQFF. The CDR3 DNA reads TGTGCCTGGGGTAGCTCCTACAATGAGCAGTTCTTC.

This chain joins TRBV6-5 and TRBJ1-2; D gene uncertain. The V gene lost 2 bases and the J gene lost 0 bases, with 7 bases spanning the gap. Germline assignment: CDR1 MNHEY and CDR2 SVGAGI. The CDR3 runs 14 residues. The CDR3 loop is CASSYLGANYGYTF. The CDR3 DNA follows: TGTGCCAGCAGTTACCTGGGAGCTAACTATGGCTACACCTTC.

The chain joins TRBV6-1 to TRBJ1-4; TRBD1 agrees at 7 bases. The CDR3 length is 16 residues. Per germline, CDR1 MNHNS and CDR2 SASEGT. V lost 4 bases and J lost 8; bases outside the gene matches: 13. The CDR3 DNA follows: TGTGCCAGCAGTGTAATCTCCGGGACAGTGGGAGAAAAACTGTTTTTT. It is translated as CASSVISGTVGEKLFF.

The chain joins TRBV7-7 to TRBJ1-1, with D unresolved. This CDR3 is 13 amino acids long. CDR1 is SSHAT, CDR2 FNYEAQ, per germline (reference sequence). V was clipped by 2 bases and J by 1 base, with 5 bases between them. The CDR3 is CASSLQKNTEAFF. In DNA, the CDR3 is TGTGCCAGCAGCTTACAGAAGAACACTGAAGCTTTCTTT. Full variable domain (remainder filled in from reference TRBV7-7 and TRBJ1-1): GAGVSQSPRYKVTKRGQDVTLRCDPISSHATLYWYQQALGQGPEFLTYFNYEAQPDKSGLPSDRFSAERPEGSISTLTIQRTEQRDSAMYRCASSLQKNTEAFFGQGTRLTVV.

This clone occurred a few times. The chain carries TRBV6-1 and TRBJ1-1; 7 bases fit TRBD1. Germline V gives CDR1 MNHNS, CDR2 SASEGT. V lost 7 bases and J lost 6; bases outside the gene matches: 5. CDR3 length: 12 residues. This chain's CDR3 is CASIRTGSEAFF. In nucleotides, the CDR3 is TGTGCCAGCATTAGGACAGGATCTGAAGCTTTCTTT.